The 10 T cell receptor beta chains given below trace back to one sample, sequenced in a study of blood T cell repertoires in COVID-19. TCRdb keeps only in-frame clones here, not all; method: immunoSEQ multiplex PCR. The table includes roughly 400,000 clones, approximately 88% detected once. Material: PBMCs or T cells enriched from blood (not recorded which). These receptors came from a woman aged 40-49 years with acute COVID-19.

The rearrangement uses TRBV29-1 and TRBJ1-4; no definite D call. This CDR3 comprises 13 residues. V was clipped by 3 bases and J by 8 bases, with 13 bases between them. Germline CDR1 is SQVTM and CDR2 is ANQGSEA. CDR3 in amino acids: CSVDTGWLEKLFF. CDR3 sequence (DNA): TGCAGCGTTGATACGGGATGGTTGGAAAAACTGTTTTTT. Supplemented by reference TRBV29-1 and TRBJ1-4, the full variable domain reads SAVISQKPSRDICQRGTSLTIQCQVDSQVTMMFWYRQQPGQSLTLIATANQGSEATYESGFVIDKFPISRPNLTFSTLTVSNMSPEDSSIYLCSVDTGWLEKLFFGSGTQLSVL.

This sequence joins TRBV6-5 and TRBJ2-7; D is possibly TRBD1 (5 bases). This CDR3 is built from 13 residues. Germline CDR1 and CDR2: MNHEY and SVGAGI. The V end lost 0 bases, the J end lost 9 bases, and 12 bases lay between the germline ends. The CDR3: CASSYSWGSGQYF. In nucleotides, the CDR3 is TGTGCCAGCAGTTACTCTTGGGGCTCGGGGCAGTACTTC.

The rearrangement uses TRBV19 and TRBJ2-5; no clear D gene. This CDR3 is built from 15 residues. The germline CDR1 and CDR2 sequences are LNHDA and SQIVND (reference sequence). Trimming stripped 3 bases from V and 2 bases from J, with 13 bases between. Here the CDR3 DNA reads TGTGCCAGTAGTATCCTTTTCGGTGTACAAGAGACCCAGTACTTC. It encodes CASSILFGVQETQYF.

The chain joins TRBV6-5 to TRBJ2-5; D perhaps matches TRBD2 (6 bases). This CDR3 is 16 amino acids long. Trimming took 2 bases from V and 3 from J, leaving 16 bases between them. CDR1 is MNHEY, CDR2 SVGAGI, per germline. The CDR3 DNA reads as TGTGCCAGCAGTTACGGGGGGTTACATGCGGAAGAGACCCAGTACTTC. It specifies CASSYGGLHAEETQYF.

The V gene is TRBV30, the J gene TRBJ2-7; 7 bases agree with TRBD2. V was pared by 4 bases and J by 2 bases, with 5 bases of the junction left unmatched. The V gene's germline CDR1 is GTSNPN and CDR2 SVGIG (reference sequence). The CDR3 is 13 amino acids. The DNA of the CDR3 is TGTGCCTGGAATTGGGCGGGAGCCTACGAGCAGTACTTC. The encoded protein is CAWNWAGAYEQYF. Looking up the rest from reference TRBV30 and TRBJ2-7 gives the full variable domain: SQTIHQWPATLVQPVGSPLSLECTVEGTSNPNLYWYRQAAGRGLQLLFYSVGIGQISSEVPQNLSASRPQDRQFILSSKKLLLSDSGFYLCAWNWAGAYEQYFGPGTRLTVT.

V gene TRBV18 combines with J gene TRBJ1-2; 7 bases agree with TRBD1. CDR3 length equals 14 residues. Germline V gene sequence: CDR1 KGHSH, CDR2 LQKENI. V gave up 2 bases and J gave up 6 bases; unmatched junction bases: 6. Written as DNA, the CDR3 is TGTGCCAGCTCACCAGGCGGGACAGAGAATGGCTACACCTTC. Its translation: CASSPGGTENGYTF. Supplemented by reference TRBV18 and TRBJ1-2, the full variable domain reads NAGVMQNPRHLVRRRGQEARLRCSPMKGHSHVYWYRQLPEEGLKFMVYLQKENIIDESGMPKERFSAEFPKEGPSILRIQQVVRGDSAAYFCASSPGGTENGYTFGSGTRLTVV.

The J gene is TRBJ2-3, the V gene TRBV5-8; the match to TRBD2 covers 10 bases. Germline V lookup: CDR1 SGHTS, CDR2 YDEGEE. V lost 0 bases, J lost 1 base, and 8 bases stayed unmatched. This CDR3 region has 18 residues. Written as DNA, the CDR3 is TGTGCCAGCAGCTTGGTAGGGTTGCTAGCGGGGGGCACAGATACGCAGTATTTT. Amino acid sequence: CASSLVGLLAGGTDTQYF.

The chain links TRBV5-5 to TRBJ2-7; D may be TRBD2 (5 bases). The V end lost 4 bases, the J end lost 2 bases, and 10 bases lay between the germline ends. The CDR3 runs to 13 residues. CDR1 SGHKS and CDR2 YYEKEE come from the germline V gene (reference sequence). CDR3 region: CASSLLGPYEQYF. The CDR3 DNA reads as TGTGCCAGCAGCCTACTAGGACCCTACGAGCAGTACTTC.

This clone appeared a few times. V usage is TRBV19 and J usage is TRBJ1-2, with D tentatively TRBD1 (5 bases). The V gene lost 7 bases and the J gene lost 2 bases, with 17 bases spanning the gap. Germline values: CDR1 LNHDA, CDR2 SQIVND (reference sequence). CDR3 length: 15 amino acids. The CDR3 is CASMLGGLKNYGYTF. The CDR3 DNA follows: TGTGCCAGTATGCTGGGGGGTCTGAAAAACTATGGCTACACCTTC.

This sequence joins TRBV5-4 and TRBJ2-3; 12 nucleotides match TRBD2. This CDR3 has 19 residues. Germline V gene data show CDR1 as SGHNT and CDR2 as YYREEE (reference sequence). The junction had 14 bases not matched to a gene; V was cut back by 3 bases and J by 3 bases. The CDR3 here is CASSSRWASGGAGTDTQYF. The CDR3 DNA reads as TGTGCCAGCAGCTCCAGGTGGGCTAGCGGGGGGGCCGGGACAGATACGCAGTATTTT. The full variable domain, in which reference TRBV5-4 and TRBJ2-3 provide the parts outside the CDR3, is ETGVTQSPTHLIKTRGQQVTLRCSSQSGHNTVSWYQQALGQGPQFIFQYYREEENGRGNFPPRFSGLQFPNYSSELNVNALELDDSALYLCASSSRWASGGAGTDTQYFGPGTRLTVL.